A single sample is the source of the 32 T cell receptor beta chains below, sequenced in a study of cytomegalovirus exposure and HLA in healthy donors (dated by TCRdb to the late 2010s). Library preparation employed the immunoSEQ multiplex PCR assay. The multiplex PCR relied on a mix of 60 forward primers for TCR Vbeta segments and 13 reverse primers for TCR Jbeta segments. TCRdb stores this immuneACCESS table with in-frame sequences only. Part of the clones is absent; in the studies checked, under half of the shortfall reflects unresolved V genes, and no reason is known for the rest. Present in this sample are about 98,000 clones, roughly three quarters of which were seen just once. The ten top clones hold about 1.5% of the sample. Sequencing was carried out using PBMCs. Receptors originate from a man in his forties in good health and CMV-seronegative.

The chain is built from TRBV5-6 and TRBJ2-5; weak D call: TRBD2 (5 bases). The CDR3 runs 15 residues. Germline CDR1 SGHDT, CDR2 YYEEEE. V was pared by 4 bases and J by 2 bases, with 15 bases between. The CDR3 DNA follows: TGTGCCAGCAGCCCCACGGGGTTTACACAAGAGACCCAGTACTTC. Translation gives CASSPTGFTQETQYF.

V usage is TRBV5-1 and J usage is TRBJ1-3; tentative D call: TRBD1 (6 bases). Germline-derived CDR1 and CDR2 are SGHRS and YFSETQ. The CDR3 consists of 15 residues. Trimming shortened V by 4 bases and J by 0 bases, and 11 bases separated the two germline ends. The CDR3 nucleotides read TGCGCCAGCAGCACTACAGGGCACTCTGGAAACACCATATATTTT. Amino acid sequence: CASSTTGHSGNTIYF. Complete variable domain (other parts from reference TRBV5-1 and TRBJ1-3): KAGVTQTPRYLIKTRGQQVTLSCSPISGHRSVSWYQQTPGQGLQFLFEYFSETQRNKGNFPGRFSGRQFSNSRSEMNVSTLELGDSALYLCASSTTGHSGNTIYFGEGSWLTVV.

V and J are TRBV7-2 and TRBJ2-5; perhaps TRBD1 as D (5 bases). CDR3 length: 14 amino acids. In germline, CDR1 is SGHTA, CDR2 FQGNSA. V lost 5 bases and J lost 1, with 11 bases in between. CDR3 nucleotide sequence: TGTGCCAGCAGCCCCGGACATTTCCAAGAGACCCAGTACTTC. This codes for CASSPGHFQETQYF.

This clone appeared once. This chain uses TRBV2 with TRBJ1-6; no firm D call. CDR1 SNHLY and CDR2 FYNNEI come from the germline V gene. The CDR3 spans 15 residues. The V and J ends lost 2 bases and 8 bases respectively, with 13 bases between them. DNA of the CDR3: TGTGCCAGCAGTGAACGGAGGATGCCCGATTCACCCCTCCACTTT. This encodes CASSERRMPDSPLHF.

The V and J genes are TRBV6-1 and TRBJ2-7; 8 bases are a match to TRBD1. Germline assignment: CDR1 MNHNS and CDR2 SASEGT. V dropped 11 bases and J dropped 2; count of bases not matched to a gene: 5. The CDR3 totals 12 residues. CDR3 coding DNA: TGTGCCTCTGACAGGGGTGCCTACGAGCAGTACTTC. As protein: CASDRGAYEQYF.

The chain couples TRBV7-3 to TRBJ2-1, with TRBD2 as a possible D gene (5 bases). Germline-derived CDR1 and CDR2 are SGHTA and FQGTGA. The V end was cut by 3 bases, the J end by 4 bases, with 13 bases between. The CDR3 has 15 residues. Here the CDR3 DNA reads TGTGCCAGCAGCTTCCTAGCCAGAGAATACAATGAGCAGTTCTTC. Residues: CASSFLAREYNEQFF.

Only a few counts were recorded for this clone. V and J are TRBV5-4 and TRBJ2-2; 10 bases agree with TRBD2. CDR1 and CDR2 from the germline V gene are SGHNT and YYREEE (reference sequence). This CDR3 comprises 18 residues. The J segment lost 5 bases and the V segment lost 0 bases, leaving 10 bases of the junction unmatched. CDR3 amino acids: CASSLAAGGPLLTGELFF. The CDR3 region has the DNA TGTGCCAGCAGCTTGGCAGCGGGGGGGCCTCTTTTGACCGGGGAGCTGTTTTTT.

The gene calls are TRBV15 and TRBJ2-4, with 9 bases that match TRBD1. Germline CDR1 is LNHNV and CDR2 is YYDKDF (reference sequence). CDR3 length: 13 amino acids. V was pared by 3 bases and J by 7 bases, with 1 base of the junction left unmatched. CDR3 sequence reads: CATSRDRGNIQYF. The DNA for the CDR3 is TGTGCCACCAGCAGGGACAGGGGTAACATTCAGTACTTC.

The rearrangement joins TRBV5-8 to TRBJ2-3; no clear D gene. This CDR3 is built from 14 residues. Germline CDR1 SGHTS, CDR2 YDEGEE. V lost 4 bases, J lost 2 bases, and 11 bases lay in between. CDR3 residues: CASSEEVLTDTQYF. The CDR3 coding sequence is TGTGCCAGCAGCGAAGAGGTCCTCACAGATACGCAGTATTTT.

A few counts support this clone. Here the CDR3 reads CASSGASVYEQYF. CDR3 DNA: TGTGCCAGCAGTGGGGCTAGCGTCTACGAGCAGTACTTC. The J gene is TRBJ2-7, the V gene TRBV27, with D perhaps matching TRBD2 (6 bases). The CDR3 has 13 residues. Looked up from germline, CDR1 is MNHEY and CDR2 is SMNVEV (reference sequence). V gave up 5 bases and J gave up 3 bases, with 11 bases separating them.

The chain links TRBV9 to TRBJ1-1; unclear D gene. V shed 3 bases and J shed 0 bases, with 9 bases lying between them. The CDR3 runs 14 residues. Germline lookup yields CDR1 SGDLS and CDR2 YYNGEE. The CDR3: CASSAREMNTEAFF. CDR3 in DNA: TGTGCCAGCAGCGCGAGAGAGATGAACACTGAAGCTTTCTTT.

The CDR3: CARPGEPASTNEKLFF. The CDR3 nucleotides read TGCGCCCGCCCTGGGGAGCCAGCCTCAACTAATGAAAAACTGTTTTTT. The V call is TRBV23-1, the J call TRBJ1-4; no clear D. TRBV23-1 is marked as an open reading frame, function uncertain. There are 16 residues in the CDR3. V lost 11 bases and J 0 bases, leaving 19 bases between the germline ends.

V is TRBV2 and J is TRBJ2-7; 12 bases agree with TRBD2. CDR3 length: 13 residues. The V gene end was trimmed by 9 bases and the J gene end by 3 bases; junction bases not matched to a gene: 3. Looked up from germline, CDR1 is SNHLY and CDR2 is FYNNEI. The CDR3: CASRTSGVYEQYF. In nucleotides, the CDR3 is TGTGCCAGTAGGACTAGCGGGGTCTACGAGCAGTACTTC.

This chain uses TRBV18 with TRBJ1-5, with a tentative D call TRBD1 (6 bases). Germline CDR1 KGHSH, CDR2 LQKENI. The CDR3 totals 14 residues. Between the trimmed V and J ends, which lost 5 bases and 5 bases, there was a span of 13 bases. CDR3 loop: CASSLQGSDQPQHF. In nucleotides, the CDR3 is TGTGCCAGCTCATTACAGGGATCAGATCAGCCCCAGCATTTT.

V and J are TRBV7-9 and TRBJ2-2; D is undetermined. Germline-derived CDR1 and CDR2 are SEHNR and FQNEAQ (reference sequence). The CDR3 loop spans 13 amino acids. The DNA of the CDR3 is TGTGCAAATGGGCTTACTAACACCGGGGAGCTGTTTTTT. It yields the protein CANGLTNTGELFF. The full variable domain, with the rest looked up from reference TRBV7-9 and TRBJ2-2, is DTGVSQNPRHKITKRGQNVTFRCDPISEHNRLYWYRQTLGQGPEFLTYFQNEAQLEKSRLLSDRFSAERPKGSFSTLEIQRTEQGDSAMYLCANGLTNTGELFFGEGSRLTVL.

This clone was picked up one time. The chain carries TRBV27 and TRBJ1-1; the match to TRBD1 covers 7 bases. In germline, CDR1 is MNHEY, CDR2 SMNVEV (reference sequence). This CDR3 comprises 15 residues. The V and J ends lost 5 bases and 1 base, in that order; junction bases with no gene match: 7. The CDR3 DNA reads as TGTGCCAGCAGTCCCGACAGGGTGGGGAACACTGAAGCTTTCTTT. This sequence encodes CASSPDRVGNTEAFF.

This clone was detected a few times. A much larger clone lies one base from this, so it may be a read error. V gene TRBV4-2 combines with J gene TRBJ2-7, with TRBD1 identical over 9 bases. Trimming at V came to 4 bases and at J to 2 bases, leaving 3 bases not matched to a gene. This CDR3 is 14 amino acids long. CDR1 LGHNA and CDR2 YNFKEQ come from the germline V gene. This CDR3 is CASSRRDRAYEQYF. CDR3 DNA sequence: TGTGCCAGCAGCCGCCGGGACAGGGCCTACGAGCAGTACTTC.

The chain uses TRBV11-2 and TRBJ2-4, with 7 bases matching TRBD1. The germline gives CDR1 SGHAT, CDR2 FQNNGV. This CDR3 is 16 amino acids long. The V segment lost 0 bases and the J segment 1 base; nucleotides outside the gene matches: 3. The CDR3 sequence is CASSLDTGVAKNIQYF. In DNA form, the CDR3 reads TGTGCCAGCAGCTTAGATACAGGGGTGGCCAAAAACATTCAGTACTTC.

Written as DNA, the CDR3 is TGTGCCAGTAGTATAGAGGCAGGGATAGATGGCTACACCTTC. Protein sequence: CASSIEAGIDGYTF. This chain connects TRBV19 to TRBJ1-2; D perhaps matches TRBD1 (5 bases). With 0 bases removed from V and 6 bases from J, the gap between germline ends came to 11 bases. The CDR3 contains 14 residues. Germline V gene lookup returns CDR1 LNHDA and CDR2 SQIVND (reference sequence).

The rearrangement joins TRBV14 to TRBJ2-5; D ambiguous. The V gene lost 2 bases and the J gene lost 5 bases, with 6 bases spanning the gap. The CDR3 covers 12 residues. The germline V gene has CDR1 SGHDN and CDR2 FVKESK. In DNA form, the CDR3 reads TGTGCCAGCAGCCAATTGGGCGAGACCCAGTACTTC. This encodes CASSQLGETQYF.

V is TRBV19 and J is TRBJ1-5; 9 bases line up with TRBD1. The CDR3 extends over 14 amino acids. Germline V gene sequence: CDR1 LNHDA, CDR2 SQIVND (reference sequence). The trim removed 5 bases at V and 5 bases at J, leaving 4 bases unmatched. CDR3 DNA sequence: TGTGCCAGTAGTCTGGACAGGGGATATCAGCCCCAGCATTTT. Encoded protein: CASSLDRGYQPQHF.

The CDR3 region has the DNA TGTGCCAGCAGCTTAATGCCTAGCGGGGCGGGGGAGACCCAGTACTTC. It yields the protein CASSLMPSGAGETQYF. The V and J genes are TRBV7-2 and TRBJ2-5; TRBD2 agrees at 9 bases. The ends lost 2 bases at V and 5 bases at J; junction bases unmatched: 9. CDR1 SGHTA and CDR2 FQGNSA come from the germline V gene. The CDR3 runs to 16 residues.

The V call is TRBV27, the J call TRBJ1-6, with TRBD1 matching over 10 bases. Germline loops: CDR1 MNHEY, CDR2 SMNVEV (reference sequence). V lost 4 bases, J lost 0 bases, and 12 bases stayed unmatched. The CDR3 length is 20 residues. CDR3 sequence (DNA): TGTGCCAGCAGTTCAAGCCGGGACAGGGGAAGGAGCTCCTATAATTCACCCCTCCACTTT. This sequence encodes CASSSSRDRGRSSYNSPLHF.

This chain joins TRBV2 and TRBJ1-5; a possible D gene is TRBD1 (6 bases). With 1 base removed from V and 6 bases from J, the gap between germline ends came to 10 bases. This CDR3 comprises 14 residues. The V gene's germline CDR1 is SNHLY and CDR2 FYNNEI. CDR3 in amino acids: CASSEGARGQPQHF. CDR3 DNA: TGTGCCAGCAGTGAAGGGGCCAGGGGTCAGCCCCAGCATTTT.

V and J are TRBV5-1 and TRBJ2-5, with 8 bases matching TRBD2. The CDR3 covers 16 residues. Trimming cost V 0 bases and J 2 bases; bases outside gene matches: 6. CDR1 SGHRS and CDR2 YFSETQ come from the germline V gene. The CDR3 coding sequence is TGCGCCAGCAGCTTGGGACTAGCGTCCGCTCAAGAGACCCAGTACTTC. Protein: CASSLGLASAQETQYF. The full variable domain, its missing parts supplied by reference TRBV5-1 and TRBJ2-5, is KAGVTQTPRYLIKTRGQQVTLSCSPISGHRSVSWYQQTPGQGLQFLFEYFSETQRNKGNFPGRFSGRQFSNSRSEMNVSTLELGDSALYLCASSLGLASAQETQYFGPGTRLLVL.

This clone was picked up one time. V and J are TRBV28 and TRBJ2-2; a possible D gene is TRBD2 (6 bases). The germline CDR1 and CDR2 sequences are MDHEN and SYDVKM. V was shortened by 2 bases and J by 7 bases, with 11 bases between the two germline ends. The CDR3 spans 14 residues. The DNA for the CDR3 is TGTGCCAGCAGTTTAGGCGGGATAGGCGGGGAGCTGTTTTTT. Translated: CASSLGGIGGELFF.

The CDR3 spells CASSLLGGKLFF. Written as DNA, the CDR3 is TGTGCCAGCAGCCTACTGGGCGGGAAACTGTTTTTT. The V call is TRBV28, the J call TRBJ1-4; D is unclear. V was cut by 6 bases and J by 11 bases, with 13 bases left in between. CDR1 MDHEN and CDR2 SYDVKM come from the germline V gene. The length of the CDR3 is 12 residues.

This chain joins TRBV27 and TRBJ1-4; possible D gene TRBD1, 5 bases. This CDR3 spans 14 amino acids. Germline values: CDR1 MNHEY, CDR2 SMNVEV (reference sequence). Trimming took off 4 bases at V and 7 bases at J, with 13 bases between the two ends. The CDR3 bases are TGTGCCAGCAGTTGGGGAGGGGCGAGTGAAAAACTGTTTTTT. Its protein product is CASSWGGASEKLFF.

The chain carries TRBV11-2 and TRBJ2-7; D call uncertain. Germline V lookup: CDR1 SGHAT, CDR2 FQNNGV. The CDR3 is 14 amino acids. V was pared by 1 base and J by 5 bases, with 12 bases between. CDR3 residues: CASSLGSGTDEQYF. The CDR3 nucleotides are TGTGCCAGCAGCTTAGGATCAGGTACAGACGAGCAGTACTTC.

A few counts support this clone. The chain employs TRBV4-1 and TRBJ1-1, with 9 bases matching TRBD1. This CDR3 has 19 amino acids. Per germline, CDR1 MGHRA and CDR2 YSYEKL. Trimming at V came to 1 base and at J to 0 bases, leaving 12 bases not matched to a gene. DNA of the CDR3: TGCGCCAGCAGCCAAGGTCTCGGCTCCGGGACAGGGTTGAACACTGAAGCTTTCTTT. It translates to CASSQGLGSGTGLNTEAFF.

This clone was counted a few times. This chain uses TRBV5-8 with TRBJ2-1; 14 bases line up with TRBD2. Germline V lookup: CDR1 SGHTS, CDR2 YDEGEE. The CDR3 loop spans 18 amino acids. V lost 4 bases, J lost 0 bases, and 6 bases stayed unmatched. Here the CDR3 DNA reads TGTGCCAGCAGCCTGGGACTAGCGGGGGTCTCCTCCTACAATGAGCAGTTCTTC. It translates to CASSLGLAGVSSYNEQFF.

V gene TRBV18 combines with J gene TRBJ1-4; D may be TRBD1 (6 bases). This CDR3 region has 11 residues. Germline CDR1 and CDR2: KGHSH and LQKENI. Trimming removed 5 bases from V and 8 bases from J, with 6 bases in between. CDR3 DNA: TGTGCCAGCTCAGACAGGGAAAAACTGTTTTTT. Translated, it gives CASSDREKLFF.